Below are 27 T cell receptor beta chains sequenced from a single sample in a study of CD8+CD57+ T cells in acquired aplastic anemia. Profiling of TCR beta VDJ combinations and CDR3 sequences used genomic DNA as template. TCRdb reprocessed the reads via MiXCR and lists one record per CDR3 protein. The sample contains about 160,000 distinct CDR3 sequences, around half of which appear only once. Before being chosen for sequencing, patients had shown CD8+CD57+ cell expansion by flow cytometry. Sequencing was performed on sorted CD4+, CD8+, or CD8+CD57+ T cells (not recorded which) from PBMCs. The receptors originated from a human donor with aplastic anemia.

The rearrangement links TRBV20-1 to TRBJ2-3; TRBD2 might be the D (6 bases). The CDR3 consists of 16 residues. V shed 6 bases and J shed 6 bases, with 25 bases lying between them. Per germline, CDR1 DFQATT and CDR2 SNEGSKA (reference sequence). The CDR3 loop reads CSAWDSNGAFPDTQYF. The CDR3, as DNA: TGCAGTGCCTGGGACTCTAACGGGGCGTTCCCGGATACGCAGTATTTT.

The chain has TRBV5-4 and TRBJ2-7; no firm D call. V was pared by 1 base and J by 4 bases, with 12 bases between. CDR3 length equals 14 residues. Germline V gene lookup returns CDR1 SGHNT and CDR2 YYREEE (reference sequence). The CDR3 protein is CASSLRGSRYEQYF. Here the CDR3 DNA reads TGTGCCAGCAGCTTGCGTGGCAGTAGATACGAGCAGTACTTC.

This clonotype has a handful of counts. V gene TRBV30 combines with J gene TRBJ2-4; a weak D match, TRBD2 (5 bases). The CDR3 spans 15 residues. V was shortened by 3 bases and J by 0 bases, with 12 bases between the two germline ends. The germline gives CDR1 GTSNPN, CDR2 SVGIG (reference sequence). In DNA, the CDR3 is TGTGCCTGGAGGGCGGCGGGTCTAGCCAAAAACATTCAGTACTTC. Translation: CAWRAAGLAKNIQYF.

This clonotype was observed at least ten times. J is TRBJ2-7 and V is TRBV6-1; 9 nucleotides match TRBD1. This CDR3 comprises 15 residues. The germline gives CDR1 MNHNS, CDR2 SASEGT. V gave up 6 bases and J gave up 2 bases; unmatched junction bases: 8. This CDR3 reads CASSPSGTGTYEQYF. The CDR3 DNA is TGTGCCAGCAGCCCTTCCGGGACAGGGACCTACGAGCAGTACTTC.

This clonotype was recorded at least ten times. This rearrangement joins TRBV2 to TRBJ2-1, with 10 positions matching TRBD1. V was clipped by 2 bases and J by 9 bases; unmatched bases: 10. This CDR3 has 16 amino acids. CDR1 is SNHLY, CDR2 FYNNEI, per germline. DNA of the CDR3: TGTGCCAGCAGTGAACCGGGACAGGGGCCGGTGGGTGAGCAGTTCTTC. This sequence encodes CASSEPGQGPVGEQFF.

This clonotype was detected many times. The J gene is TRBJ2-2, the V gene TRBV19; 9 bases line up with TRBD1. From germline, CDR1 is LNHDA and CDR2 SQIVND (reference sequence). V shed 6 bases, J shed 3 bases, and the junction held 5 bases outside the gene matches. The CDR3 consists of 15 residues. CDR3 sequence reads: CASSAGTGHTGELFF. CDR3 DNA: TGTGCCAGTAGCGCCGGGACAGGGCACACCGGGGAGCTGTTTTTT.

The chain uses TRBV7-9 and TRBJ2-1; perhaps TRBD1 as D (6 bases). CDR1 is SEHNR and CDR2 is FQNEAQ in the germline V gene (reference sequence). Trimming removed 8 bases from V and 9 bases from J, with 17 bases in between. The CDR3 runs to 13 residues. The chain's CDR3 is CASQTGDFGEQFF. The DNA of the CDR3 is TGTGCCAGCCAGACAGGCGACTTCGGTGAGCAGTTCTTC.

This clonotype turned up a few times. A much more abundant neighbour one base away suggests this may be a read error. The rearrangement links TRBV7-3 to TRBJ2-1; the D gene is possibly TRBD2 (5 bases). The CDR3 is 18 amino acids. From germline, CDR1 is SGHTA and CDR2 FQGTGA. Trimming stripped 1 base from V and 6 bases from J, with 22 bases between. The CDR3 spells CASSLRAGPPKHCNEQFF. In DNA form, the CDR3 reads TGTGCCAGCAGCTTAAGGGCGGGCCCACCAAAACACTGCAATGAGCAGTTCTTC. The full variable domain, completed using reference TRBV7-3 and TRBJ2-1, is GAGVSQTPSNKVTEKGKYVELRCDPISGHTALYWYRQSLGQGPEFLIYFQGTGAADDSGLPNDRFFAVRPEGSVSTLKIQRTERGDSAVYLCASSLRAGPPKHCNEQFFGPGTRLTVL.

This clonotype was detected ten times or more. The chain uses TRBV15 and TRBJ2-4; 10 bases are a match to TRBD1. The CDR3 is 14 amino acids. Per the germline V gene, CDR1 is LNHNV and CDR2 is YYDKDF (reference sequence). V shed 3 bases and J 9 bases; nucleotides not matched to a gene: 5. The CDR3 DNA is TGTGCCACCAGCAGCGACAGGGGGCCTAGCATTCAGTACTTC. This gives the protein CATSSDRGPSIQYF.

In this sample, this clonotype turned up many times. This chain joins TRBV7-2 and TRBJ1-5; D gene ambiguous. V lost 1 base, J lost 0 bases, and 7 bases lay in between. Germline CDR1 SGHTA, CDR2 FQGNSA. This CDR3 spans 15 amino acids. CDR3 loop: CASSLGPNSNQPQHF. CDR3 sequence (DNA): TGTGCCAGCAGCTTAGGACCCAATAGCAATCAGCCCCAGCATTTT.

Comment on this clonotype: A much larger clonotype is one base distant, so this may be a read error. The chain carries TRBV4-1 and TRBJ2-1, with 9 bases fitting TRBD2. V lost 4 bases to trimming and J lost 9 bases; unmatched junction nucleotides: 10. The germline V gene has CDR1 MGHRA and CDR2 YSYEKL. The CDR3 covers 15 residues. This CDR3 reads CASSLAASGTCEQFF. Here the CDR3 DNA reads TGCGCCAGCAGCCTGGCGGCTAGCGGGACCTGTGAGCAGTTCTTC.

This clonotype was seen many times. The chain couples TRBV5-5 to TRBJ2-5, with 12 bases aligning to TRBD1. The CDR3 sequence is 15 residues long. V lost 4 bases, J lost 4 bases, and 5 bases stayed unmatched. Germline V lookup: CDR1 SGHKS, CDR2 YYEKEE (reference sequence). This CDR3 reads CASSRGTGGAETQYF. CDR3 coding DNA: TGTGCCAGCAGCCGTGGGACAGGGGGCGCAGAGACCCAGTACTTC. Looking up the rest from reference TRBV5-5 and TRBJ2-5 gives the full variable domain: DAGVTQSPTHLIKTRGQQVTLRCSPISGHKSVSWYQQVLGQGPQFIFQYYEKEERGRGNFPDRFSARQFPNYSSELNVNALLLGDSALYLCASSRGTGGAETQYFGPGTRLLVL.

This clonotype was seen only a few times. This chain uses TRBV20-1 with TRBJ2-5, with TRBD1 as a possible D gene (5 bases). Germline CDR1 is DFQATT and CDR2 is SNEGSKA (reference sequence). Trimming shortened V by 4 bases and J by 4 bases, and 16 bases separated the two germline ends. The length of the CDR3 is 14 residues. Written as DNA, the CDR3 is TGCAGTGCTAAAGGGCAGGGTGAGCGAGAGACCCAGTACTTC. It codes for CSAKGQGERETQYF.

Ten or more counts support this clonotype. The chain links TRBV24-1 to TRBJ2-7; D remains ambiguous. V was trimmed by 3 bases and J by 2 bases, leaving 7 bases between them. The germline gives CDR1 KGHDR, CDR2 SFDVKD. The CDR3 loop spans 13 amino acids. The CDR3 DNA is TGTGCCACCAGTGATCAAGCTCCCTACGAGCAGTACTTC. Protein: CATSDQAPYEQYF.

On this clonotype: The CDR3 does not close with the conserved phenylalanine or tryptophan, likely indicating a read error. The chain has TRBV24-1 and TRBJ2-5, with a weak D call TRBD1 (6 bases). V was shortened by 3 bases and J by 3 bases, with 10 bases between the two germline ends. CDR3 length: 14 residues. In germline, CDR1 is KGHDR, CDR2 SFDVKD. The CDR3 protein is CATSDPTGKETQYY. The CDR3 coding sequence is TGTGCCACCAGTGATCCGACAGGCAAAGAGACCCAGTACTAC.

The V gene is TRBV24-1, the J gene TRBJ2-3; no definite D call. This CDR3 has 13 amino acids. V was shortened by 4 bases and J by 0 bases, with 4 bases between the two germline ends. Germline V lookup: CDR1 KGHDR, CDR2 SFDVKD. In DNA, the CDR3 is TGTGCCACCAGTGACAGTAGCACAGATACGCAGTATTTT. Residues: CATSDSSTDTQYF.

This clonotype was recorded at least ten times. The chain links TRBV19 to TRBJ1-6, with D possibly being TRBD1 (6 bases). The CDR3 covers 15 residues. Germline V CDR1 and CDR2: LNHDA, SQIVND (reference sequence). V lost 11 bases, J lost 6 bases, and 20 bases lay in between. The CDR3 region is CASRGQIHGNSPLHF. As DNA, the CDR3 is TGTGCCTCCCGCGGACAGATCCATGGTAATTCACCCCTCCACTTT.

This sequence joins TRBV19 and TRBJ1-1; weak D call: TRBD1 (6 bases). This CDR3 comprises 15 residues. Germline V CDR1 and CDR2: LNHDA, SQIVND (reference sequence). Trimming left V 7 bases short and J 0 bases short, with 15 bases between. CDR3 in DNA: TGTGCCAGTACTCCCGGTGGGGGCATGAACACTGAAGCTTTCTTT. Its translation is CASTPGGGMNTEAFF.

This clonotype was seen ten or more times. The chain has TRBV5-5 and TRBJ2-3; 12 bases agree with TRBD2. The CDR3 sequence is 17 residues long. V was pared by 1 base and J by 2 bases, with 5 bases of the junction left unmatched. Germline CDR1 SGHKS, CDR2 YYEKEE (reference sequence). The CDR3 loop reads CASSLPRLAGVTDTQYF. The DNA for the CDR3 is TGTGCCAGCAGCTTGCCCAGACTAGCGGGGGTCACAGATACGCAGTATTTT.

In this sample, this clonotype turned up many times. CDR3 DNA: TGCAGTGCCCAATACAGGGATAACTATGGCTACACCTTC. This encodes CSAQYRDNYGYTF. This chain uses TRBV20-1 with TRBJ1-2; tentative D call: TRBD1 (6 bases). Trimming stripped 6 bases from V and 1 base from J, with 12 bases between. Germline V gene sequence: CDR1 DFQATT, CDR2 SNEGSKA (reference sequence). The CDR3 is made up of 13 amino acids.

There are a few counts of this clonotype. The chain is built from TRBV25-1 and TRBJ2-7, with D maybe TRBD2 (6 bases). This CDR3 comprises 16 residues. Trimming left V 6 bases short and J 3 bases short, with 21 bases between. CDR1 and CDR2 from the germline V gene are MGHDK and SYGVNS. CDR3 DNA: TGTGCCAGCAGGAGGGCCCTTTCGCGGGACCGCTACGAGCAGTACTTC. It is translated as CASRRALSRDRYEQYF.

This clonotype was observed at least ten times. The chain uses TRBV20-1 and TRBJ2-7, with 8 bases that match TRBD1. V lost 5 bases and J lost 3; bases outside the gene matches: 9. The CDR3 has 14 residues. The germline V gene encodes CDR1 DFQATT and CDR2 SNEGSKA (reference sequence). In nucleotides, the CDR3 is TGCAGTGCTTGGATGGCGGACAGGGTCTACGAGCAGTACTTC. Its protein product is CSAWMADRVYEQYF.

The table lists this clonotype with many counts. The chain employs TRBV7-2 and TRBJ1-2; no clear D gene. This CDR3 spans 13 amino acids. Germline-derived CDR1 and CDR2 are SGHTA and FQGNSA. Trimming stripped 3 bases from V and 4 bases from J, with 9 bases between. DNA of the CDR3: TGTGCCAGCAGCTTCGGTTCGCTCTATGGCTACACCTTC. Translation gives CASSFGSLYGYTF.

The genes are TRBV29-1 and TRBJ1-1, with unresolved D. The CDR3 runs to 13 residues. The germline V gene has CDR1 SQVTM and CDR2 ANQGSEA. The CDR3 sequence is CSAIQGRNTEAFF. The DNA for the CDR3 is TGCAGTGCGATTCAAGGCAGGAACACTGAAGCTTTCTTT.

The chain is built from TRBV9 and TRBJ1-1; D perhaps matches TRBD1 (5 bases). The CDR3 is made up of 13 amino acids. Germline lookup yields CDR1 SGDLS and CDR2 YYNGEE. Deletions cut 2 bases from V and 7 bases from J, with 12 bases between. CDR3 in amino acids: CASSVGTGREAFF. CDR3 in DNA: TGTGCCAGCAGCGTGGGGACGGGACGTGAAGCTTTCTTT.

This clonotype was counted many times. J is TRBJ2-1 and V is TRBV2; no definite D call. V lost 0 bases and J lost 7, with 4 bases in between. CDR1 SNHLY and CDR2 FYNNEI come from the germline V gene. The CDR3 is made up of 12 amino acids. In DNA, the CDR3 is TGTGCCAGCAGTGAAGCCTGGAATGAGCAGTTCTTC. It is translated as CASSEAWNEQFF.

V usage is TRBV13 and J usage is TRBJ2-2, with 9 nucleotides matching TRBD1. CDR1 is PRHDT, CDR2 FYEKMQ, per germline (reference sequence). The V segment lost 0 bases and the J segment 5 bases; nucleotides outside the gene matches: 1. There are 15 residues in the CDR3. CDR3 DNA sequence: TGTGCCAGCAGCTTAGGAGACAGGGGGACCGGGGAGCTGTTTTTT. It is translated as CASSLGDRGTGELFF.